Presented here are 18 T cell receptor beta chains from one specimen sequenced in a study of T cell changes during pregnancy in multiple sclerosis. Repertoires were generated with immunoSEQ multiplex PCR, while TCRdb's copy carries only in-frame clones and drops some. The sample includes tens of thousands of clones, 92% of them seen just once. The sequences come from peripheral blood, collected in the first trimester of pregnancy. The receptor set was obtained from a female donor in good health, enrolled as a control in a pregnancy study.

The chain has TRBV9 and TRBJ2-7, with D unresolved. This CDR3 contains 13 residues. V was trimmed by 0 bases and J by 6 bases, leaving 10 bases between them. CDR1 and CDR2 from the germline V gene are SGDLS and YYNGEE. CDR3 region: CASSVGAASEQYF. In DNA, the CDR3 is TGTGCCAGCAGCGTAGGGGCAGCTTCCGAGCAGTACTTC.

This rearrangement joins TRBV27 to TRBJ2-2; 7 bases are a match to TRBD1. The CDR3 has 14 residues. CDR1 MNHEY and CDR2 SMNVEV come from the germline V gene (reference sequence). Trimming removed 2 bases from V and 7 bases from J; junction bases left unmatched: 4. CDR3 sequence reads: CASSLQGEIGELFF. CDR3 DNA: TGTGCCAGCAGTTTACAGGGGGAGATCGGGGAGCTGTTTTTT.

The V call is TRBV10-2, the J call TRBJ2-7, with D perhaps TRBD2 (6 bases). This CDR3 is built from 11 residues. Per germline, CDR1 WSHSY and CDR2 SAAADI. The ends were cut back, 4 bases at V and 7 bases at J, with 8 bases in the middle. CDR3 in DNA: TGCGCCAGCAGTGCCGCGGGGGAGCAGTACTTC. It is translated as CASSAAGEQYF.

J is TRBJ2-3 and V is TRBV7-2; D is uncertain. In germline, CDR1 is SGHTA, CDR2 FQGNSA. Between the trimmed V and J ends, which lost 2 bases and 6 bases, there was a span of 12 bases. This CDR3 comprises 14 residues. Written as DNA, the CDR3 is TGTGCCAGCAGCTTAAGTCGGGTCTTTGATACGCAGTATTTT. Translated, it gives CASSLSRVFDTQYF.

The J gene is TRBJ1-5, the V gene TRBV28; D possibly corresponds to TRBD1 (5 bases). This CDR3 is built from 16 residues. Germline V gene lookup returns CDR1 MDHEN and CDR2 SYDVKM. V dropped 2 bases and J dropped 9 bases, with 20 bases sitting between them. The CDR3, as DNA: TGTGCCAGCAGTTTAAGCCAGGGACTAAATACGCGGCCCCAGCATTTT. Protein product: CASSLSQGLNTRPQHF.

This clone came up once. The rearrangement links TRBV11-2 to TRBJ2-7; 7 bases fit TRBD2. The J segment lost 5 bases and the V segment lost 1 base, leaving 5 bases of the junction unmatched. CDR1 is SGHAT, CDR2 FQNNGV, per germline. This CDR3 has 14 amino acids. CDR3 protein: CASSLAGGKNEQYF. The CDR3 nucleotides are TGTGCCAGCAGCTTAGCCGGGGGGAAGAACGAGCAGTACTTC.

This clone has just a few counts. The chain employs TRBV29-1 and TRBJ1-1, with a weak D call TRBD1 (5 bases). Germline CDR1 reads SQVTM; CDR2 reads ANQGSEA. V lost 5 bases to trimming and J lost 4 bases, with 11 bases between them. CDR3 length equals 12 residues. The CDR3 region has the DNA TGCAGCGTTAAATTGGGGGGCACTGAAGCTTTCTTT. The encoded protein is CSVKLGGTEAFF.

This clone was observed a single time. The chain carries TRBV28 and TRBJ2-5; D gene uncertain. The germline V and J ends were trimmed by 5 bases and 5 bases, with 9 bases remaining between them. The CDR3 extends over 12 amino acids. Germline V gene sequence: CDR1 MDHEN, CDR2 SYDVKM. The CDR3 region is CASSAPRETQYF. The CDR3 DNA sequence: TGTGCCAGCAGTGCTCCGAGGGAGACCCAGTACTTC.

The V call is TRBV25-1, the J call TRBJ1-2; D possibly corresponds to TRBD1 (5 bases). Looked up from germline, CDR1 is MGHDK and CDR2 is SYGVNS. The CDR3 is made up of 13 amino acids. Trimming shortened V by 2 bases and J by 8 bases, and 12 bases separated the two germline ends. CDR3 region: CASSEQGSRGYTF. The CDR3 nucleotides read TGTGCCAGCAGTGAACAGGGTTCTAGGGGCTACACCTTC.

The chain combines TRBV19 with TRBJ2-5; tentatively, D is TRBD2 (6 bases). Germline V gene lookup returns CDR1 LNHDA and CDR2 SQIVND (reference sequence). V lost 5 bases, J lost 2 bases, and 21 bases lay in between. The CDR3 is made up of 17 amino acids. The CDR3 DNA is TGTGCCAGTAGTTCCGTCGTCAAAGCGGGTATTCAAGAGACCCAGTACTTC. Translated, it gives CASSSVVKAGIQETQYF.

The chain has TRBV5-4 and TRBJ1-1; 7 bases are shared with TRBD1. This CDR3 region has 15 residues. V lost 3 bases and J lost 4; bases outside the gene matches: 9. Germline V gives CDR1 SGHNT, CDR2 YYREEE (reference sequence). The CDR3 loop is CASSSPRQGGTEAFF. The CDR3 coding sequence is TGTGCCAGCAGCTCTCCCCGACAGGGAGGCACTGAAGCTTTCTTT. The complete variable domain, with remaining parts taken from reference TRBV5-4 and TRBJ1-1, reads ETGVTQSPTHLIKTRGQQVTLRCSSQSGHNTVSWYQQALGQGPQFIFQYYREEENGRGNFPPRFSGLQFPNYSSELNVNALELDDSALYLCASSSPRQGGTEAFFGQGTRLTVV.

The rearrangement uses TRBV28 and TRBJ2-3; D not resolved. With 3 bases removed from V and 5 bases from J, the gap between germline ends came to 6 bases. The CDR3 is made up of 12 amino acids. Germline lookup yields CDR1 MDHEN and CDR2 SYDVKM. The CDR3 loop reads CASSLARDTQYF. The CDR3 nucleotides read TGTGCCAGCAGTTTGGCCCGAGATACGCAGTATTTT.

The chain couples TRBV5-4 to TRBJ2-3; D is possibly TRBD2 (5 bases). The CDR3 contains 15 residues. V shed 1 base and J shed 2 bases, with 11 bases lying between them. The germline gives CDR1 SGHNT, CDR2 YYREEE (reference sequence). For the CDR3, the DNA is TGTGCCAGCAGCTTGTACCGGGGTAACACAGATACGCAGTATTTT. Its translation is CASSLYRGNTDTQYF.

This clone was observed a handful of times. The chain recombines TRBV9 with TRBJ1-1; D unresolved. Trimming cost V 2 bases and J 3 bases, with 8 bases left between them. Germline V gives CDR1 SGDLS, CDR2 YYNGEE. CDR3 length: 13 residues. This CDR3 is CASSVGVYTEAFF. CDR3 coding DNA: TGTGCCAGCAGCGTCGGGGTCTACACTGAAGCTTTCTTT. Based on the CDR3 plus reference TRBV9 and TRBJ1-1, the full variable domain is DSGVTQTPKHLITATGQRVTLRCSPRSGDLSVYWYQQSLDQGLQFLIQYYNGEERAKGNILERFSAQQFPDLHSELNLSSLELGDSALYFCASSVGVYTEAFFGQGTRLTVV.

The chain combines TRBV7-2 with TRBJ2-1; D unresolved. V lost 2 bases and J lost 7, with 3 bases in between. CDR3 size: 11 residues. The V gene's germline CDR1 is SGHTA and CDR2 FQGNSA. The CDR3 DNA follows: TGTGCCAGCAGCTTAATAAATGAGCAGTTCTTC. Residues: CASSLINEQFF.

The J gene is TRBJ2-7, the V gene TRBV11-3; TRBD1 aligns across 9 bases. V lost 5 bases to trimming and J lost 6 bases; unmatched junction nucleotides: 11. The CDR3 spans 15 residues. Per germline, CDR1 SGHNT and CDR2 YENEEA. The CDR3 spells CASSKGQGSDFEQYF. DNA of the CDR3: TGTGCCAGCAGCAAGGGACAGGGTTCGGACTTCGAGCAGTACTTC.

The chain is built from TRBV4-1 and TRBJ2-1, with 8 bases aligning to TRBD2. J gave up 9 bases and V 4 bases, and 11 bases lay outside the gene matches. Looked up from germline, CDR1 is MGHRA and CDR2 is YSYEKL. This CDR3 spans 15 amino acids. The CDR3 reads CASSPLSGTSSEQFF. The CDR3 coding sequence is TGCGCCAGCAGCCCCCTTAGCGGGACCTCCAGTGAGCAGTTCTTC.

The V call is TRBV30, the J call TRBJ1-4; weak D call: TRBD1 (5 bases). V was shortened by 0 bases and J by 6 bases, with 11 bases between the two germline ends. The CDR3 contains 14 residues. Per the germline V gene, CDR1 is GTSNPN and CDR2 is SVGIG (reference sequence). CDR3: CAWSVIGVDEKLFF. The CDR3 bases are TGTGCCTGGAGTGTAATAGGGGTAGATGAAAAACTGTTTTTT. Full variable domain (rest looked up from reference TRBV30 and TRBJ1-4): SQTIHQWPATLVQPVGSPLSLECTVEGTSNPNLYWYRQAAGRGLQLLFYSVGIGQISSEVPQNLSASRPQDRQFILSSKKLLLSDSGFYLCAWSVIGVDEKLFFGSGTQLSVL.